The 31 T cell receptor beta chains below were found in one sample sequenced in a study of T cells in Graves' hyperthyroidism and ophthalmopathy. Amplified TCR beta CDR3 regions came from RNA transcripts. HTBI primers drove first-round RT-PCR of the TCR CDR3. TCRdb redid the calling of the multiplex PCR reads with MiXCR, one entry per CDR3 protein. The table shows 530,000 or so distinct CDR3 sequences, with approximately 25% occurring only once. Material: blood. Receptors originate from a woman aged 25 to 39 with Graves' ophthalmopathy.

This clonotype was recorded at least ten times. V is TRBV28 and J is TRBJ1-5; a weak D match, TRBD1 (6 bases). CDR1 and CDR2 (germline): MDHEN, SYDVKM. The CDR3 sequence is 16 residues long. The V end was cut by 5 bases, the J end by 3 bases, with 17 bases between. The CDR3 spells CASSLNPDSFNQPQHF. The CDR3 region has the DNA TGTGCCAGCAGTCTCAACCCGGACAGCTTCAATCAGCCCCAGCATTTT.

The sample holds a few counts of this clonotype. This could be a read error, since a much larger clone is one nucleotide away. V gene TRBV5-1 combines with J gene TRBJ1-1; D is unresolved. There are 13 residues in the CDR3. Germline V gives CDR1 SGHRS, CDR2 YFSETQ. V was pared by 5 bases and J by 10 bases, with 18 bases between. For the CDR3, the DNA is TGCGCCAGCAGAGCTTACCCGGAACTTGGAGCTTTCTTT. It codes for CASRAYPELGAFF.

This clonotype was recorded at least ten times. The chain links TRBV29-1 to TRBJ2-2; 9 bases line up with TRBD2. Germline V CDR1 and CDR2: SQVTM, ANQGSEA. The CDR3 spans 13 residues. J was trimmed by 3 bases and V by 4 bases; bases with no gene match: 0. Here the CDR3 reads CSVVAGDTGELFF. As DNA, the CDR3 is TGCAGCGTTGTAGCGGGGGACACCGGGGAGCTGTTTTTT.

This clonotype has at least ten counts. CDR3 amino acids: CASSFRQAQETQYF. The CDR3 nucleotides are TGTGCCAGCAGCTTTCGACAGGCTCAAGAGACCCAGTACTTC. The chain combines TRBV7-2 with TRBJ2-5; the D gene is possibly TRBD1 (6 bases). The length of the CDR3 is 14 residues. Trimming took 3 bases from V and 2 from J, leaving 10 bases between them. Germline assignment: CDR1 SGHTA and CDR2 FQGNSA.

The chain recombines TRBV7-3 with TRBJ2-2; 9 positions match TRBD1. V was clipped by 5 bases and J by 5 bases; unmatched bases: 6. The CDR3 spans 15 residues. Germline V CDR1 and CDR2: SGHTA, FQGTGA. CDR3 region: CASSPQGALTGELFF. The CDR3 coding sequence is TGTGCCAGCAGCCCACAGGGGGCCTTAACCGGGGAGCTGTTTTTT.

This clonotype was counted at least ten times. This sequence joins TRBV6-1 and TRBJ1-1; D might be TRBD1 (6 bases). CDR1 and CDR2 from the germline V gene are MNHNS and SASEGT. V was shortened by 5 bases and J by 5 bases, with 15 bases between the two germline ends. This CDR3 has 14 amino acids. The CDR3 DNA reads TGTGCCAGCAGTAAGAAACAGGGAGAGACTGAAGCTTTCTTT. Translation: CASSKKQGETEAFF.

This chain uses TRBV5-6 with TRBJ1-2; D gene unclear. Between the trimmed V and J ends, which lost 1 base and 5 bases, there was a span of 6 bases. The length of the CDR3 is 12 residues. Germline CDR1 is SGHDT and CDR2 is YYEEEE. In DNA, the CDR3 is TGTGCCAGCAGCTTGTATGCTTATGGCTACACCTTC. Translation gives CASSLYAYGYTF.

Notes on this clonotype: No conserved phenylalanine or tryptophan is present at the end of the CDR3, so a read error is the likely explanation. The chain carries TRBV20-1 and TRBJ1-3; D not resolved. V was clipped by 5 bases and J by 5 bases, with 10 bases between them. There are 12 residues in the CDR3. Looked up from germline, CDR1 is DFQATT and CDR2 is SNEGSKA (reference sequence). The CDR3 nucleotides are TGCAGTGCTGGCCCAGATAGAAACACCATATATGTT. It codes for CSAGPDRNTIYV.

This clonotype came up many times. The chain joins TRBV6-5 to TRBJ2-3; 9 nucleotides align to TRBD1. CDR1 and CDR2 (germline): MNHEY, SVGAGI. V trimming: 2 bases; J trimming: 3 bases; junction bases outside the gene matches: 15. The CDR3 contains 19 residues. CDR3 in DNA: TGTGCCAGCAGTTACAGTTTTAACGTAGGGACAGGGAGGACAGATACGCAGTATTTT. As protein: CASSYSFNVGTGRTDTQYF.

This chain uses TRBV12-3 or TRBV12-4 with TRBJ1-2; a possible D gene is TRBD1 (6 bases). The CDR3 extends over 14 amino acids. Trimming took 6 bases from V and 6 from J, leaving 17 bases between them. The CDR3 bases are TGTGCCAGCAGCGGGACATTCGTTTGGGATGGCTACACCTTC. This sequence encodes CASSGTFVWDGYTF.

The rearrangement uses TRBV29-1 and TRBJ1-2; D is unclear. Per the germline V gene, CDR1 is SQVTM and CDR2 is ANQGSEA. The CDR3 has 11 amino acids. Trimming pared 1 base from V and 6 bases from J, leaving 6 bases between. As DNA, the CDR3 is TGCAGCGTTGAAGTAGTAGATGGCTACACCTTC. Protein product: CSVEVVDGYTF. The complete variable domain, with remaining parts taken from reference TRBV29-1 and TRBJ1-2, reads SAVISQKPSRDICQRGTSLTIQCQVDSQVTMMFWYRQQPGQSLTLIATANQGSEATYESGFVIDKFPISRPNLTFSTLTVSNMSPEDSSIYLCSVEVVDGYTFGSGTRLTVV.

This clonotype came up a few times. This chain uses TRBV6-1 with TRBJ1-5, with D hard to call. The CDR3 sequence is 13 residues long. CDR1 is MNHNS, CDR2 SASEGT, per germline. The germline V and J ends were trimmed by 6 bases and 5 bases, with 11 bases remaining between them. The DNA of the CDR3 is TGTGCCAGCAGCGAACGGGTGGATCAGCCCCAGCATTTT. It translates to CASSERVDQPQHF.

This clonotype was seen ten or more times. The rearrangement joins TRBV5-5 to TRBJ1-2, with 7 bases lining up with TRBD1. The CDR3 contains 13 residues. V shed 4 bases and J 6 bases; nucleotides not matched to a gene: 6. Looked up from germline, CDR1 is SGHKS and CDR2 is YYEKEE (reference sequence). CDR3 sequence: CASSPTGENGYTF. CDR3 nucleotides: TGTGCCAGCAGCCCTACAGGGGAGAATGGCTACACCTTC.

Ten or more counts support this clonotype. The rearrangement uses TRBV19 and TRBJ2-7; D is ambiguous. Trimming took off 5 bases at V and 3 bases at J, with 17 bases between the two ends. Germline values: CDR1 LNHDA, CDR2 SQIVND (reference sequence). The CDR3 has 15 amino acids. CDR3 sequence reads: CASSPSRQGRYEQYF. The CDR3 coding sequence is TGTGCCAGTAGTCCCTCTCGACAAGGTCGCTACGAGCAGTACTTC. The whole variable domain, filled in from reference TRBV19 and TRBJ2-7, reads DGGITQSPKYLFRKEGQNVTLSCEQNLNHDAMYWYRQDPGQGLRLIYYSQIVNDFQKGDIAEGYSVSREKKESFPLTVTSAQKNPTAFYLCASSPSRQGRYEQYFGPGTRLTVT.

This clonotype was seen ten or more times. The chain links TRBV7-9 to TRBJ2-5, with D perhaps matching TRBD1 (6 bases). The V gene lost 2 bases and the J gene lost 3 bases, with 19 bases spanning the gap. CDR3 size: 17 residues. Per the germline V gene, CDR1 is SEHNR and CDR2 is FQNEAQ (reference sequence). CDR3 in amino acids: CASSLFVGRTAKETQYF. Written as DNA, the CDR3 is TGTGCCAGCAGCTTATTTGTAGGTAGGACAGCCAAAGAGACCCAGTACTTC.

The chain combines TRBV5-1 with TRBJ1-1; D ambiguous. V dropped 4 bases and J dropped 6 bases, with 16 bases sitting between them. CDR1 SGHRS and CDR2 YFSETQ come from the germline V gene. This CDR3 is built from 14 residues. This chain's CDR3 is CASSLTIALPEAFF. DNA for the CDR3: TGCGCCAGCAGCCTGACAATCGCCCTACCTGAAGCTTTCTTT.

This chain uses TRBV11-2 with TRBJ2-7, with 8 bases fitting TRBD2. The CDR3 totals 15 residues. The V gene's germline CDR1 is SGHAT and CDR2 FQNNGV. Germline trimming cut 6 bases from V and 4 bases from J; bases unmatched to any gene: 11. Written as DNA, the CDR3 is TGTGCCAGCAGTCCCTCGCTTAGCGGGACATACGAGCAGTACTTC. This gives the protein CASSPSLSGTYEQYF. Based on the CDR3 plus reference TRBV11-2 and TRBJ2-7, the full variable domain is EAGVAQSPRYKIIEKRQSVAFWCNPISGHATLYWYQQILGQGPKLLIQFQNNGVVDDSQLPKDRFSAERLKGVDSTLKIQPAKLEDSAVYLCASSPSLSGTYEQYFGPGTRLTVT.

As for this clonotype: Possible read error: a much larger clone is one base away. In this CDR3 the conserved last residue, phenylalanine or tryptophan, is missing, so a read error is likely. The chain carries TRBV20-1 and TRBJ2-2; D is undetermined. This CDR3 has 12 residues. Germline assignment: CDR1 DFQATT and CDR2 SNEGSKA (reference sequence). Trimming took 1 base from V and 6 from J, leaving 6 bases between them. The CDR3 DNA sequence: TGCAGTGCTAGAGCCGGGCCCGGGGAGCTGTTTTAT. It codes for CSARAGPGELFY.

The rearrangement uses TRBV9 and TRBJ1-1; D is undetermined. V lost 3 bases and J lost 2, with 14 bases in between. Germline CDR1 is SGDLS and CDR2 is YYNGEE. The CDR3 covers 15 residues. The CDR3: CASSGEGKLNTEAFF. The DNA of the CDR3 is TGTGCCAGCAGCGGGGAAGGGAAATTAAACACTGAAGCTTTCTTT.

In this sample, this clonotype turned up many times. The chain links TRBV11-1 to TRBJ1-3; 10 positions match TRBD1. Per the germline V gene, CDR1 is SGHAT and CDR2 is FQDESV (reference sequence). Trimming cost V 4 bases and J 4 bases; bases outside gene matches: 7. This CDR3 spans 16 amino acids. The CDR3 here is CASSSSGQGDGNTIYF. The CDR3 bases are TGTGCCAGCAGCTCGAGCGGACAGGGGGACGGAAACACCATATATTTT.

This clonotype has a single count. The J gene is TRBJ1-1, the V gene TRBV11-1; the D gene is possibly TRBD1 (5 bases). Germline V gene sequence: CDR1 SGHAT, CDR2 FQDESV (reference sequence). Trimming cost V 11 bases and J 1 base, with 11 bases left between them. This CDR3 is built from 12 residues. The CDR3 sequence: CAGGQTNTEAFF. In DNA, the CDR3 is TGTGCCGGAGGACAAACGAACACTGAAGCTTTCTTT.

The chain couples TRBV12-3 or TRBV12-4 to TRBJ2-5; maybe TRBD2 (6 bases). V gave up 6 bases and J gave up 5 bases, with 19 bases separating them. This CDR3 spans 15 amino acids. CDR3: CASSLRETPRETQYF. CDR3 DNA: TGTGCCAGCAGCCTCCGGGAGACCCCTCGGGAGACCCAGTACTTC.

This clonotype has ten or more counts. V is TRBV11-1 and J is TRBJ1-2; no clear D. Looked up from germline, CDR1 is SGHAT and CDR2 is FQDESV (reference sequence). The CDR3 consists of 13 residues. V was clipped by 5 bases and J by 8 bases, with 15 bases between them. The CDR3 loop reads CASSHNTNSGYTF. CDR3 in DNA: TGTGCCAGCAGCCATAACACCAACAGCGGCTACACCTTC.

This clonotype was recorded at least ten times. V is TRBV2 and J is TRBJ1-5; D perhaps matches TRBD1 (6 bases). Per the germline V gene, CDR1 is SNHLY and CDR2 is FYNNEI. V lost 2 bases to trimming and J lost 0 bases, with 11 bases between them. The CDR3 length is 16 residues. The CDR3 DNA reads TGTGCCAGCAGTGAATCGGGGGGCTATAGCAATCAGCCCCAGCATTTT. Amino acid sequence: CASSESGGYSNQPQHF.

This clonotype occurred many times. The DNA for the CDR3 is TGCAGTGCTACCTCCGGGACTGATACGAACTATGGCTACACCTTC. It is translated as CSATSGTDTNYGYTF. The chain recombines TRBV20-1 with TRBJ1-2, with a possible D match to TRBD1 (5 bases). Germline V lookup: CDR1 DFQATT, CDR2 SNEGSKA (reference sequence). V lost 4 bases, J lost 2 bases, and 17 bases lay in between. CDR3 length equals 15 residues.

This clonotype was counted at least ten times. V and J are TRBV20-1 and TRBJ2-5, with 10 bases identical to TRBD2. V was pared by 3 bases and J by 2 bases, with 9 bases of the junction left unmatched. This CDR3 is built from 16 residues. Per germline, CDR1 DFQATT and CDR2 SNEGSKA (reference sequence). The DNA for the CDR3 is TGCAGTGCTAGTAGGCTAGCGGGGGATCCGCAAGAGACCCAGTACTTC. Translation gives CSASRLAGDPQETQYF.

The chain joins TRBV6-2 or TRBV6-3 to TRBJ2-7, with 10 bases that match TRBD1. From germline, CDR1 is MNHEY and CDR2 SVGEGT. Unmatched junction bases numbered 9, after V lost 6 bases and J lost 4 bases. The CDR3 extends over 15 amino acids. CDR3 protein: CASRYIRDRGYEQYF. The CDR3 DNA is TGTGCCAGCAGGTACATCCGGGACAGGGGATACGAGCAGTACTTC.

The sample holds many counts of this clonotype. The CDR3 here is CASSLFLDPETQYF. The CDR3 nucleotides are TGTGCCAGCAGTTTGTTCTTGGACCCAGAGACCCAGTACTTC. The chain carries TRBV12-3 or TRBV12-4 and TRBJ2-5, with D hard to call. V was shortened by 3 bases and J by 4 bases, with 12 bases between the two germline ends. This CDR3 contains 14 residues.

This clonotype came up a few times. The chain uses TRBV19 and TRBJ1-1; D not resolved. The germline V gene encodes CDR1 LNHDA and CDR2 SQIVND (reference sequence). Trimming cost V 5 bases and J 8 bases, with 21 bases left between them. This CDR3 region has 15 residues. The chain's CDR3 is CASSPGLGLALEAFF. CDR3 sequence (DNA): TGTGCCAGTAGTCCTGGGTTAGGCTTAGCCCTGGAAGCTTTCTTT.

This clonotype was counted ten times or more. The CDR3 DNA follows: TGTGCCAGCAGTGAAGGGGACGGGAGGCAGCCCCAGCATTTT. This codes for CASSEGDGRQPQHF. This rearrangement joins TRBV2 to TRBJ1-5; TRBD1 is a possible D gene (5 bases). This CDR3 spans 14 amino acids. The ends were cut back, 1 base at V and 7 bases at J, with 11 bases in the middle. The V gene's germline CDR1 is SNHLY and CDR2 FYNNEI.

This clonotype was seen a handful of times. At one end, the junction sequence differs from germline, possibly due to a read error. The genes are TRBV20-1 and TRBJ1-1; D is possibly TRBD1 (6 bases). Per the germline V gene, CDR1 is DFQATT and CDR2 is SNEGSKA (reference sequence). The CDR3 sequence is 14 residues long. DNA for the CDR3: TGCAGTGCTAGGAGCCCGCTGGGACATTTGGGGAGGATGTTT. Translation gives CSARSPLGHLGRMF.